This T cell receptor (beta chain) was sequenced in a study of type 1 and type 2 diabetes patients. Study-wide context: Donors were type 1 diabetes, type 2 diabetes, or nondiabetic controls. T cells were magnetically sorted from PBMCs as CD4+ or CD8+ subsets.

Genomic DNA was the PCR template. A primer set of 30 forward and 13 reverse primers amplified the CDR3. TCRdb fed the multiplex PCR reads into MiXCR, producing one record per CDR3 protein. In the table there are fewer than 300,000 distinct CDR3 sequences, roughly 48% of which are singletons. This CDR3 has 12 amino acids. Between the trimmed V and J ends, which lost 7 bases and 3 bases, there was a span of 13 bases. CDR1 DFQATT and CDR2 SNEGSKA come from the germline V gene (reference sequence). Each diabetic donor fulfilled classification criteria for either type 1 or type 2. Findings and caveats of the study: Unmatched age and gender across groups might bias interpretation.

For this clonotype: Its specificity is not known.

This sequence was found in a man in his late teens or twenties with type 2 diabetes. J is TRBJ2-7 and V is TRBV20-1; possible D gene TRBD1, 5 bases. Sequencing was performed on peripheral blood mononuclear cells (PBMCs). CDR3 sequence (DNA): TGCAGTGTTGGGGCTTCGGGCTACGAGCAGTACTTC. This encodes CSVGASGYEQYF.